This T cell receptor beta chain appears in the sequencing data of a study of blood T cell repertoires in COVID-19. Study-level background: PBMCs, B-cell-depleted T cells, or T cells were the source of the cDNA or gDNA that made up the material.

Using immunoSEQ multiplex PCR, the repertoire was profiled, and TCRdb retains in-frame clones only, with some absent. The sample lists just over 150,000 clones; about 80% were seen once. Germline V gives CDR1 SEHNR, CDR2 FQNEAQ (reference sequence). The ends lost 2 bases at V and 0 bases at J; junction bases unmatched: 3. CDR3 length: 15 amino acids. Sequenced input: peripheral blood. The chain recombines TRBV7-9 with TRBJ1-1; 7 nucleotides agree with TRBD1. This sequence originates from a woman between 35 and 50 years old with COVID-19, enrolled during active disease. The CDR3 nucleotides read TGTGCCAGCAGCTTATCGGGACAGATGAACACTGAAGCTTTCTTT. It specifies CASSLSGQMNTEAFF.